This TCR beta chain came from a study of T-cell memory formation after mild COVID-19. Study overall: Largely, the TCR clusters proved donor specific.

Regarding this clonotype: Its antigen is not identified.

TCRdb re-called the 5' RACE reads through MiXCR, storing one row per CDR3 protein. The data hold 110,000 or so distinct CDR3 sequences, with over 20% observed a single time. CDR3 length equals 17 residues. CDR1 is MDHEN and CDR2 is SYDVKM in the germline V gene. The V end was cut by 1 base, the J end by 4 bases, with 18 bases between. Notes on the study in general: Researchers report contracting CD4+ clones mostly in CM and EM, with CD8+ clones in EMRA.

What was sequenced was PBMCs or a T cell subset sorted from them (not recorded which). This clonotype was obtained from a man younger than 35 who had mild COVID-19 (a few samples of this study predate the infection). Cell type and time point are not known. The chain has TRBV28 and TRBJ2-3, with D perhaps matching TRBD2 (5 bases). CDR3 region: CASSLYLRGNNADTQYF. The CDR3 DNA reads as TGTGCCAGCAGTTTATACCTGAGAGGGAATAACGCAGATACGCAGTATTTT.